Listed here are 17 T cell receptor beta chains from one sample, sequenced in a study of blood T cell repertoires in COVID-19. Assay: immunoSEQ multiplex PCR; the TCRdb copy retains only in-frame clones and omits some. Counted here are 180,000 or so clones, roughly 87% occurring once; the ten biggest clones make up 0.95% to 1.5%. Sequences were obtained from PBMCs or T cells enriched from blood (not recorded which). Every receptor here comes from a human donor with acute COVID-19. The donor label of this sample is uncertain.

V and J are TRBV19 and TRBJ2-1; D may be TRBD1 (5 bases). The CDR3 has 14 amino acids. Germline V gene data show CDR1 as LNHDA and CDR2 as SQIVND (reference sequence). V lost 5 bases, J lost 7 bases, and 15 bases lay in between. Written as DNA, the CDR3 is TGTGCCAGTAGTCCCCGTAGAAAGGGGAATGAGCAGTTCTTC. Protein: CASSPRRKGNEQFF.

The rearrangement links TRBV7-6 to TRBJ2-3, with a tentative D call TRBD1 (6 bases). V lost 1 base to trimming and J lost 1 base, with 9 bases between them. Germline assignment: CDR1 SGHVS and CDR2 FNYEAQ. The CDR3 covers 15 residues. The CDR3 sequence is CASSLGGRGTDTQYF. CDR3 sequence (DNA): TGTGCCAGCAGCTTAGGGGGGCGCGGCACAGATACGCAGTATTTT.

This chain joins TRBV18 and TRBJ1-1; a weak D match, TRBD1 (5 bases). The CDR3 extends over 13 amino acids. Germline lookup yields CDR1 KGHSH and CDR2 LQKENI. V lost 0 bases and J lost 7, with 9 bases in between. The CDR3 DNA reads as TGTGCCAGCTCACCACCGGGGCCGCTTGAAGCTTTCTTT. Encoded protein: CASSPPGPLEAFF.

This sequence joins TRBV6-4 and TRBJ1-1; 9 nucleotides line up with TRBD1. The CDR3 contains 14 residues. Germline values: CDR1 MRHNA, CDR2 SNTAGT. J gave up 5 bases and V 5 bases, and 6 bases lay outside the gene matches. Here the CDR3 DNA reads TGTGCCAGCAGTCCCGACAGGGGGTCGACTGAAGCTTTCTTT. Translation gives CASSPDRGSTEAFF.

This clone was seen only once. V gene TRBV20-1 combines with J gene TRBJ2-4, with a tentative D call TRBD1 (6 bases). Trimming shortened V by 3 bases and J by 1 base, and 13 bases separated the two germline ends. Germline loops: CDR1 DFQATT, CDR2 SNEGSKA (reference sequence). The CDR3 length is 15 residues. The CDR3 nucleotides read TGCAGTGCTAGTAGACAGGCACTGGCCAAAAACATTCAGTACTTC. Its translation is CSASRQALAKNIQYF.

The J gene is TRBJ1-3, the V gene TRBV5-6; no clear D gene. The CDR3 extends over 14 amino acids. From germline, CDR1 is SGHDT and CDR2 YYEEEE. V lost 4 bases to trimming and J lost 3 bases, with 11 bases between them. The chain's CDR3 is CASSPTIGGNTIYF. CDR3 nucleotide sequence: TGTGCCAGCAGCCCAACAATTGGTGGAAACACCATATATTTT. Drawing the rest from reference TRBV5-6 and TRBJ1-3, the complete variable domain is DAGVTQSPTHLIKTRGQQVTLRCSPKSGHDTVSWYQQALGQGPQFIFQYYEEEERQRGNFPDRFSGHQFPNYSSELNVNALLLGDSALYLCASSPTIGGNTIYFGEGSWLTVV.

The chain has TRBV7-2 and TRBJ2-3, with TRBD1 matching 7 bases. Germline CDR1 reads SGHTA; CDR2 reads FQGNSA. Trimming cost V 1 base and J 4 bases; bases outside gene matches: 2. The CDR3 is 14 amino acids. CDR3 in amino acids: CASSLEGGPDTQYF. Here the CDR3 DNA reads TGTGCCAGCAGCTTAGAAGGGGGCCCAGATACGCAGTATTTT.

The genes are TRBV4-1 and TRBJ2-5; 12 bases are shared with TRBD2. Trimming cost V 4 bases and J 5 bases; bases outside gene matches: 8. The CDR3 totals 16 residues. Germline V CDR1 and CDR2: MGHRA, YSYEKL. The DNA of the CDR3 is TGCGCCAGCAGCCGAACTTCTAGCGGGGGGGAGGAGACCCAGTACTTC. Its protein product is CASSRTSSGGEETQYF.

The chain combines TRBV30 with TRBJ2-3; 7 nucleotides match TRBD2. CDR1 and CDR2 (germline): GTSNPN, SVGIG (reference sequence). After removal of 0 bases from V and 5 bases from J, the junction contained 5 bases not matched to a gene. The CDR3 runs to 14 residues. This CDR3 is CAWSVGRGIDTQYF. CDR3 DNA: TGTGCCTGGAGTGTGGGGCGGGGGATAGATACGCAGTATTTT.

The rearrangement uses TRBV6-2 or TRBV6-3 and TRBJ2-6; D possibly corresponds to TRBD2 (5 bases). Trimming pared 0 bases from V and 0 bases from J, leaving 9 bases between. The germline V gene encodes CDR1 MNHEY and CDR2 SVGEGT. The CDR3 spans 17 residues. The CDR3 is CASSYSRAGSGANVLTF. In DNA, the CDR3 is TGTGCCAGCAGTTACTCGAGGGCGGGCTCTGGGGCCAACGTCCTGACTTTC.

The gene calls are TRBV7-9 and TRBJ1-4; D might be TRBD1 (5 bases). The germline CDR1 and CDR2 sequences are SEHNR and FQNEAQ (reference sequence). The CDR3 has 14 amino acids. Trimming removed 2 bases at V and 5 bases at J, with 9 bases between. CDR3 loop: CASSLPGKNEKLFF. In nucleotides, the CDR3 is TGTGCCAGCAGCTTACCAGGGAAAAATGAAAAACTGTTTTTT.

This rearrangement joins TRBV24-1 to TRBJ2-5; 7 bases map to TRBD1. With V trimmed by 2 bases and J by 4 bases, 9 bases remained unmatched. Per the germline V gene, CDR1 is KGHDR and CDR2 is SFDVKD. The CDR3 covers 16 residues. This CDR3 reads CATSDSRGGAAETQYF. CDR3 bases: TGTGCCACCAGTGATTCTAGAGGGGGCGCGGCAGAGACCCAGTACTTC.

The CDR3 nucleotides read TGCAGCGTTGTTCAGTTATCCTATGGCTACACCTTC. Its protein product is CSVVQLSYGYTF. The chain couples TRBV29-1 to TRBJ1-2; no firm D call. CDR1 SQVTM and CDR2 ANQGSEA come from the germline V gene. The CDR3 has 12 residues. V was shortened by 4 bases and J by 4 bases, with 10 bases between the two germline ends.

The chain combines TRBV19 with TRBJ2-1, with D maybe TRBD1 (6 bases). V lost 1 base and J lost 2, with 24 bases in between. This CDR3 has 20 amino acids. Germline loops: CDR1 LNHDA, CDR2 SQIVND (reference sequence). CDR3 region: CASSIVFAGVPSTAYNEQFF. CDR3 nucleotides: TGTGCCAGTAGTATAGTGTTTGCAGGGGTCCCCTCAACTGCCTACAATGAGCAGTTCTTC.

This chain connects TRBV30 to TRBJ2-2; D possibly corresponds to TRBD1 (6 bases). Trimming removed 2 bases at V and 5 bases at J, with 18 bases between. The CDR3 contains 16 residues. CDR1 and CDR2 (germline): GTSNPN, SVGIG (reference sequence). CDR3 DNA sequence: TGTGCCTGGAGTCGTACGGGACACACGATAACCGGGGAGCTGTTTTTT. Encoded protein: CAWSRTGHTITGELFF.

The V call is TRBV10-1, the J call TRBJ1-1; TRBD1 agrees at 9 bases. This CDR3 contains 18 residues. Germline V gene sequence: CDR1 WNHNN, CDR2 SYGVQD (reference sequence). V dropped 5 bases and J dropped 2; count of bases not matched to a gene: 15. The CDR3 DNA reads TGCGCCAGCAGTTCGTGGGACAGGGCCCCTTCAACAAACACTGAAGCTTTCTTT. Encoded protein: CASSSWDRAPSTNTEAFF.

J is TRBJ1-2 and V is TRBV5-7; 9 bases fit TRBD1. TRBV5-7 is flagged as an ORF with uncertain function. The length of the CDR3 is 16 residues. V lost 4 bases to trimming and J lost 4 bases; unmatched junction nucleotides: 11. CDR3 amino acids: CASSPPGQGAIYGYTF. The CDR3 nucleotides are TGTGCCAGCAGCCCACCGGGACAGGGTGCCATCTATGGCTACACCTTC.